The sequence of this T cell receptor (beta chain) was determined in a study of blood T cell repertoires in COVID-19. Original processing methods: Nucleated cell number was recorded as an estimate derived from reference gene primer amplification. Method: immunoSEQ multiplex PCR; TCRdb's copy keeps in-frame clones and lacks some. The V and J calls and clone size were taken over from that table, and D and trimming were inferred from the DNA. Here the sample spans a few hundred thousand clones, roughly 86% being singletons. The CDR3 length is 16 residues. CDR1 is LNHDA, CDR2 SQIVND, per germline (reference sequence). V dropped 5 bases and J dropped 6 bases, with 17 bases sitting between them.

The rearrangement joins TRBV19 to TRBJ1-6, with D possibly being TRBD1 (6 bases). The clonotype originates from a human donor in a cohort sampled during active COVID-19. Material: peripheral blood. Here the CDR3 reads CASSASSRGSNSPLHF. CDR3 nucleotides: TGTGCCAGTAGTGCCTCCTCCAGGGGAAGTAATTCACCCCTCCACTTT.